This T cell receptor (beta chain) was recovered during a study of blood T cell repertoires in COVID-19. Study details: Samples taken during acute and convalescent COVID-19 were collected in the United States, Italy and Spain.

The CDR3 sequence is 18 residues long. Trimming took 2 bases from V and 0 from J; bases not matched to a gene: 10. Germline CDR1 is SGHVS and CDR2 is FQNEAQ. Participant ages covered about 18 to 89 years across 25 or so US areas. Clinical history reported by participants formed the basis on which cohorts were assigned. In the original workflow: Estimates of nucleated cell counts were drawn from the amplification of reference gene primers. Libraries were prepared by immunoSEQ multiplex PCR; TCRdb keeps only in-frame clonotypes and omits some of them. V and J calls and clone size come straight from that table; D and trimming were deduced from the DNA. Here the sample spans 200,000 to 300,000 clones, approximately 88% being singletons.

The chain recombines TRBV7-8 with TRBJ1-5; TRBD1 aligns across 7 bases. The sequence was collected from a woman in her forties with acute COVID-19. The sample consisted of PBMCs or T cells enriched from blood (not recorded which). CDR3 amino acids: CASSLWVQGGYSNQPQHF. The CDR3 region has the DNA TGTGCCAGCAGCTTATGGGTCCAGGGGGGATATAGCAATCAGCCCCAGCATTTT.